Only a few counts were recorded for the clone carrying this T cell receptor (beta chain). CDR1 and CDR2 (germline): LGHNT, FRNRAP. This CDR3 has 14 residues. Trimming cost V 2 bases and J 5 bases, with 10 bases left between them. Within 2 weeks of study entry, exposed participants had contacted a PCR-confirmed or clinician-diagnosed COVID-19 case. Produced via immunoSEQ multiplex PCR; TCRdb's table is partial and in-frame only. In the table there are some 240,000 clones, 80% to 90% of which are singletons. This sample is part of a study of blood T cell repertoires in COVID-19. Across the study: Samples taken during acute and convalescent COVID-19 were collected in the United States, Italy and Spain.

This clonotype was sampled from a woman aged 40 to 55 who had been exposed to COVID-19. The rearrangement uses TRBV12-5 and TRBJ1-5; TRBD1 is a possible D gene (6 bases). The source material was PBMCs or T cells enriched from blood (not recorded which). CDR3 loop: CASGLWSGDQPQHF. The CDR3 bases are TGTGCTAGTGGTTTGTGGTCAGGGGATCAGCCCCAGCATTTT.